A selection of T cell receptor beta chains follows, all from one sample in a study of PD-L1 blockade in urothelial cancer. Assay used: immunoSEQ multiplex PCR; TCRdb lists only in-frame clones, some missing. Of 70,000 or so clones detected, roughly 91% appear once; the ten largest clones hold approximately 3.2%. This sample comprised PBMCs, obtained around atezolizumab (anti-PD-L1) treatment. The receptors were sampled from a man in his sixties with urothelial cancer. Both conserved end residues are part of each CDR3. D genes are given only for firm matches. Expanded clones are given a class, and other clones once, few, many or no size at all.

J: TRBJ2-7; D: .; V: TRBV7-9; size: .; CDR3: CASSLGATSYEQYF; DNA: TGTGCCAGCAGCTTAGGAGCGACTTCCTACGAGCAGTACTTC
J: TRBJ1-1; D: .; V: TRBV29-1; size: .; CDR3: CSVRGGNTEAFF; DNA: TGCAGCGTTCGGGGGGGCAACACTGAAGCTTTCTTT
J: TRBJ1-2; D: TRBD1; V: TRBV19; size: once; CDR3: CASSIGTGQRSGYTF; DNA: TGTGCCAGTAGTATCGGGACAGGGCAACGTTCGGGCTACACCTTC
J: TRBJ1-4; D: .; V: TRBV5-1; size: once; CDR3: CASSGTGTRNEKLFF; DNA: TGCGCCAGCAGCGGAACCGGGACACGTAATGAAAAACTGTTTTTT
J: TRBJ2-2; D: TRBD1; V: TRBV11-3; size: .; CDR3: CASSSRTGVNTGELFF; DNA: TGTGCCAGCAGCTCCAGGACAGGCGTGAACACCGGGGAGCTGTTTTTT
J: TRBJ2-4; D: .; V: TRBV5-5; size: .; CDR3: CASSLYGYGSDKNIQYF; DNA: TGTGCCAGCAGCTTGTACGGGTATGGGTCTGACAAAAACATTCAGTACTTC
J: TRBJ2-2; D: .; V: TRBV7-9; size: .; CDR3: CASSPRGSPGTGELFF; DNA: TGTGCCAGCAGTCCCAGGGGATCCCCGGGCACCGGGGAGCTGTTTTTT
J: TRBJ2-3; D: .; V: TRBV9; size: few; CDR3: CASSVGEIDTQYF; DNA: TGTGCCAGCAGCGTAGGAGAGATCGATACGCAGTATTTT
J: TRBJ1-1; D: TRBD1; V: TRBV9; size: .; CDR3: CASSADRVNTEAFF; DNA: TGTGCCAGCAGCGCGGACAGGGTGAACACTGAAGCTTTCTTT
J: TRBJ2-7; D: TRBD1; V: TRBV7-8; size: .; CDR3: CASSPINRGDYEQYF; DNA: TGTGCCAGCAGCCCGATAAACAGGGGCGATTACGAGCAGTACTTC
J: TRBJ1-5; D: .; V: TRBV6-4; size: .; CDR3: CASMTVTYSNQPQHF; DNA: TGTGCCAGCATGACAGTTACTTATAGCAATCAGCCCCAGCATTTT
J: TRBJ2-2; D: TRBD1; V: TRBV18; size: .; CDR3: CASSPTGTGASTGELFF; DNA: TGTGCCAGCTCACCAACCGGGACAGGGGCGAGCACCGGGGAGCTGTTTTTT
J: TRBJ1-2; D: TRBD1; V: TRBV7-9; size: .; CDR3: CASSVRDRGNYGYTF; DNA: TGTGCCAGCAGCGTCCGGGACAGGGGGAACTATGGCTACACCTTC
J: TRBJ2-1; D: TRBD2; V: TRBV9; size: .; CDR3: CASSATSGGYEQFF; DNA: TGTGCCAGCAGCGCGACTAGCGGGGGCTATGAGCAGTTCTTC
J: TRBJ1-4; D: .; V: TRBV23-1; size: once; CDR3: CASNPEGSSTNEKLFF; DNA: TGCGCCAGCAATCCAGAGGGCAGTTCAACTAATGAAAAACTGTTTTTT
J: TRBJ2-5; D: TRBD1; V: TRBV5-1; size: .; CDR3: CASSPRGDRASGETQYF; DNA: TGCGCCAGCAGCCCCAGAGGCGACAGGGCCTCCGGGGAGACCCAGTACTTC
J: TRBJ1-5; D: TRBD1; V: TRBV30; size: .; CDR3: CAWTAGTGEGPQHF; DNA: TGTGCCTGGACCGCCGGGACAGGGGAAGGGCCCCAGCATTTT
J: TRBJ2-1; D: TRBD2; V: TRBV7-6; size: .; CDR3: CASSLSGGEREFF; DNA: TGTGCCAGCAGCCTTAGCGGGGGGGAGCGGGAGTTCTTC
J: TRBJ2-7; D: .; V: TRBV7-9; size: .; CDR3: CASSPQGLEQYF; DNA: TGTGCCAGCAGCCCCCAGGGCCTCGAGCAGTACTTC
J: TRBJ1-1; D: .; V: TRBV25-1; size: .; CDR3: CASSTSRIGDHTEAFF; DNA: TGTGCCAGCAGTACCTCTCGGATAGGGGATCACACTGAAGCTTTCTTT
J: TRBJ2-1; D: .; V: TRBV19; size: .; CDR3: CASMEGPSYNEQFF; DNA: TGTGCCAGTATGGAGGGACCCTCCTACAATGAGCAGTTCTTC
J: TRBJ2-1; D: TRBD1; V: TRBV5-1; size: .; CDR3: CASSQGQGAGEQFF; DNA: TGCGCCAGCAGCCAGGGACAGGGGGCCGGTGAGCAGTTCTTC
J: TRBJ2-3; D: TRBD2; V: TRBV4-3; size: .; CDR3: CASSQAPAGGSTDTQYF; DNA: TGCGCCAGCAGCCAAGCCCCAGCGGGAGGTAGCACAGATACGCAGTATTTT
J: TRBJ2-7; D: .; V: TRBV7-9; size: few; CDR3: CASSPLGAGPSYEQYF; DNA: TGTGCCAGCAGCCCACTGGGGGCGGGCCCCTCCTACGAGCAGTACTTC
J: TRBJ2-7; D: .; V: TRBV19; size: .; CDR3: CASSIDLGLFTYEQYF; DNA: TGTGCCAGTAGTATAGACCTGGGACTGTTTACCTACGAGCAGTACTTC
J: TRBJ1-2; D: TRBD1; V: TRBV5-1; size: .; CDR3: CASSTGQGVPGGYTF; DNA: TGCGCCAGCAGCACCGGACAGGGAGTCCCAGGGGGCTACACCTTC
J: TRBJ1-1; D: .; V: TRBV5-1; size: .; CDR3: CASSFGDYTEAFF; DNA: TGCGCCAGCAGCTTCGGGGACTACACTGAAGCTTTCTTT
J: TRBJ2-2; D: TRBD1; V: TRBV7-2; size: .; CDR3: CASSLTGGGGELFF; DNA: TGTGCCAGCAGCTTAACAGGGGGAGGAGGGGAGCTGTTTTTT